This TCR beta chain was sequenced for a study of cytomegalovirus exposure and HLA in healthy donors. Findings and limits, study-wide: Later analysis found that TCR beta chains associated with HLA were more clonally expanded than other, equally common chains. Specificity of three CMV-associated chains for CMV antigens was verified in vitro. In the analysis, some V segments, TRBV6-2 and TRBV6-3 included, were excluded as indistinguishable. TCR beta V segments were, for the most part, productive about 87% or about 30% of the time in an earlier analysis.

The PCR was carried out with 60 Vbeta primers and 13 Jbeta primers. The protocol was immunoSEQ multiplex PCR, while the TCRdb copy is restricted to in-frame clones and leaves out a portion. The table records about 160,000 clones, 76% of them present only once. In germline, CDR1 is MNHEY, CDR2 SVGAGI. The CDR3 runs to 15 residues. V dropped 6 bases and J dropped 4; count of bases not matched to a gene: 9. As concerns this clone: Its antigen is currently unknown.

The chain carries TRBV6-5 and TRBJ2-7; 10 bases align to TRBD1. This receptor was obtained from a man between 60 and 70 years old in good health and CMV-seronegative. The sequencing input was PBMCs. This CDR3 is CASSPDRGWSYEQYF. CDR3 nucleotides: TGTGCCAGCAGCCCGGACAGGGGGTGGTCGTACGAGCAGTACTTC.